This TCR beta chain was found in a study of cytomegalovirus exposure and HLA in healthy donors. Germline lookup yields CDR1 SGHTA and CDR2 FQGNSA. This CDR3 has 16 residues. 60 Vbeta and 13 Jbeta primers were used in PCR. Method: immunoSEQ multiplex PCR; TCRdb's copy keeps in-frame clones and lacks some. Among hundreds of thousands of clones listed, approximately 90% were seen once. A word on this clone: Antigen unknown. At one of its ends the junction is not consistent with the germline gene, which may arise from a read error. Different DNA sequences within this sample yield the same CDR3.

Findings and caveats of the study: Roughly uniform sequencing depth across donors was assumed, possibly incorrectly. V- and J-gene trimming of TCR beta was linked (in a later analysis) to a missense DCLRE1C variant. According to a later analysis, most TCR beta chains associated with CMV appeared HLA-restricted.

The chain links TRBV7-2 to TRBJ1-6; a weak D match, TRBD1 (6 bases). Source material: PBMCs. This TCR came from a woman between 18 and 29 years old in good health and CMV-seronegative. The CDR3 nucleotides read TGTGCCAGCAGTTCAGGGGCCCGATCCTATAATTCCCCCCTCCACTTT. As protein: CASSSGARSYNSPLHF.